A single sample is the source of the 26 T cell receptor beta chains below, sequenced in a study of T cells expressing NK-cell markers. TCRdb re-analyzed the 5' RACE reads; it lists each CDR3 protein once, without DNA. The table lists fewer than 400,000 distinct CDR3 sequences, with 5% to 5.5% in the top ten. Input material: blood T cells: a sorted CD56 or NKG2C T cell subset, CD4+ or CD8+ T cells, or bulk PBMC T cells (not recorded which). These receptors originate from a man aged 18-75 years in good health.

The CDR3 sequence is CASSLGQAIGEAFF. The chain couples TRBV5-6 to TRBJ1-1; TCRdb selects TRBD1, and the lack of DNA leaves this call unchecked. CDR1 is SGHDT and CDR2 is YYEEEE in the germline V gene. CDR3 length: 14 amino acids. The full variable domain, with the rest looked up from reference TRBV5-6 and TRBJ1-1, is DAGVTQSPTHLIKTRGQQVTLRCSPKSGHDTVSWYQQALGQGPQFIFQYYEEEERQRGNFPDRFSGHQFPNYSSELNVNALLLGDSALYLCASSLGQAIGEAFFGQGTRLTVV.

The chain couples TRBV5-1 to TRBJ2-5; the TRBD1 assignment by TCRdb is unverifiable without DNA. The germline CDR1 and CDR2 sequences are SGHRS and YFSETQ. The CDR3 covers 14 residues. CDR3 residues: CASGSQGFGETQYF.

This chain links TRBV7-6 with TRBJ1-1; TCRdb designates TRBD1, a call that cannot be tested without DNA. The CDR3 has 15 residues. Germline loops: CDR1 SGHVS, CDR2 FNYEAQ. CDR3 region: CASTQGQGPNTEAFF.

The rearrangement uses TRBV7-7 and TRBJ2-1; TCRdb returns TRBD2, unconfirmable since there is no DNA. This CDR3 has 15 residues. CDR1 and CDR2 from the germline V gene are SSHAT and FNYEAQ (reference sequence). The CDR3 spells CASSSGLAQYNEQFF.

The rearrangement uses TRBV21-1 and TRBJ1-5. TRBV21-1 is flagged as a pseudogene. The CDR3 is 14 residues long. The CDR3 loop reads CASSTRPDYQPQHF.

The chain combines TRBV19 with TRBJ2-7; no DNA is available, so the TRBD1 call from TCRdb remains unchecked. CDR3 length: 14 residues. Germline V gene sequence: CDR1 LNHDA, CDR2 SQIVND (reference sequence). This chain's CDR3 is CASSIYVGENEQYF.

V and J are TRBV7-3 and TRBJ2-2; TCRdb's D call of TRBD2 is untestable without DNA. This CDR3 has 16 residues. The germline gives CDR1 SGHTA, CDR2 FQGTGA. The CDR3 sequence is CASSSFSGLNTGELFF.

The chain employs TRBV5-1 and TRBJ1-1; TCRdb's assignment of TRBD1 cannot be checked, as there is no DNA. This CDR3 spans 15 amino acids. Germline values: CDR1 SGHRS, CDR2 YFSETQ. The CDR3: CASSLNPGAGTEAFF. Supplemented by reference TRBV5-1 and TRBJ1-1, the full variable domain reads KAGVTQTPRYLIKTRGQQVTLSCSPISGHRSVSWYQQTPGQGLQFLFEYFSETQRNKGNFPGRFSGRQFSNSRSEMNVSTLELGDSALYLCASSLNPGAGTEAFFGQGTRLTVV.

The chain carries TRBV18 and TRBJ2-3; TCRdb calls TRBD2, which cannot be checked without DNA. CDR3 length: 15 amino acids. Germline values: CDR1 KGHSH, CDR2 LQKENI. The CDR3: CASSPPGPVTDTQYF.

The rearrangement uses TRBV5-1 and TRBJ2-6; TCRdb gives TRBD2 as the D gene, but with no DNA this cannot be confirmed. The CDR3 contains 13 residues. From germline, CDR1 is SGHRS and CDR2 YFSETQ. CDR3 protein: CASSVEGPWVLTF.

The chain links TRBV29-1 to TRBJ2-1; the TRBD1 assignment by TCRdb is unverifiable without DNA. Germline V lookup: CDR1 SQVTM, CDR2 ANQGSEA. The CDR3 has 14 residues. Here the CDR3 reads CSVERDRVGNEQFF.

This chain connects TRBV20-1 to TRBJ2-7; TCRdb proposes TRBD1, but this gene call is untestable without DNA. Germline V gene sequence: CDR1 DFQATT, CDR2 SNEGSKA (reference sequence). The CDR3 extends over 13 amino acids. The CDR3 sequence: CSAGQAGLYEQYF.

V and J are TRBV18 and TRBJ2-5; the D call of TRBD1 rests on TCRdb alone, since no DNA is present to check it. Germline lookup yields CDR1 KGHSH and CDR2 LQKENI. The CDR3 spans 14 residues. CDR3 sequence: CASFRDRGVETQYF.

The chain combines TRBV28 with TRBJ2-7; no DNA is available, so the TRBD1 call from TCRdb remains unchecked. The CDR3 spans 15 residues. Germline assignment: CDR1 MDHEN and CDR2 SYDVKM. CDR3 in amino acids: CASSRTGYSSYEQYF.

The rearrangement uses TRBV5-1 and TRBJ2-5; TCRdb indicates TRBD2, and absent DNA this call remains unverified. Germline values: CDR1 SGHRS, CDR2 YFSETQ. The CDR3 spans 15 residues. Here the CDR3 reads CASSLEGSRGETQYF.

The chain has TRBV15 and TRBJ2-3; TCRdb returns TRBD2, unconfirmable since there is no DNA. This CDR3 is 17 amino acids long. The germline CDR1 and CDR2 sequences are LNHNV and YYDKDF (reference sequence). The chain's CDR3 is CATSRRGLAVLTDTQYF.

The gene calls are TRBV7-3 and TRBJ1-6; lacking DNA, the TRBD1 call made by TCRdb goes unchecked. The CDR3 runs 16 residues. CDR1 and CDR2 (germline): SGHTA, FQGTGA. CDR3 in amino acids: CASSLNGQGSNSPLHF.

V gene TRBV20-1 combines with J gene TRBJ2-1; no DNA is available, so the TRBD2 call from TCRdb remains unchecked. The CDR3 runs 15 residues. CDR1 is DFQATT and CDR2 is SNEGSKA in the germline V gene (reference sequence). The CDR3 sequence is CSARNGLAGHNEQFF.

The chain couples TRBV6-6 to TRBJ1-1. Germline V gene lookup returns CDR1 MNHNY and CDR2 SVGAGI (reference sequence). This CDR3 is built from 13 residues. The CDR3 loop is CASLTQWNTEAFF.

Here the CDR3 reads CASRTTPGQLNYGYTF. This chain joins TRBV28 and TRBJ1-2; with no DNA, the TCRdb D assignment of TRBD1 cannot be verified. Germline V gene data show CDR1 as MDHEN and CDR2 as SYDVKM. CDR3 size: 16 residues.

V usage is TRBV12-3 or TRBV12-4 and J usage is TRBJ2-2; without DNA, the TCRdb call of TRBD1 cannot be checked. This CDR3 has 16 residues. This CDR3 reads CASSPNRGSTTGELFF.

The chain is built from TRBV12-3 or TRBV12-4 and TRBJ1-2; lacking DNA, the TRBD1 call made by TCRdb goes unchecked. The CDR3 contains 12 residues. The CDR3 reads CASSQPPGGYTF.

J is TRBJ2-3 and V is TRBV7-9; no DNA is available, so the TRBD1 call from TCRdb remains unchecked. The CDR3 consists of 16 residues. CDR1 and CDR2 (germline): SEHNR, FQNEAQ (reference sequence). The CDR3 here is CASSQRLGQGEDTQYF.

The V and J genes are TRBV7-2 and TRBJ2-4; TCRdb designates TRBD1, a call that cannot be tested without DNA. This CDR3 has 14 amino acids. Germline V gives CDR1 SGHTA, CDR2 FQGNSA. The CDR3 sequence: CASRNSKGVGIQYF.

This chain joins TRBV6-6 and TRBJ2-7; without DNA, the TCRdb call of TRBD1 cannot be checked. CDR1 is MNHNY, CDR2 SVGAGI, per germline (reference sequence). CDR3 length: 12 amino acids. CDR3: CASRGAGHEQYF.

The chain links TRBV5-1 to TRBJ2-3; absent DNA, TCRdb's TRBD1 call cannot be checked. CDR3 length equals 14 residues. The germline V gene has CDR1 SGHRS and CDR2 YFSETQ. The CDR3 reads CASQINRGPDTQYF.